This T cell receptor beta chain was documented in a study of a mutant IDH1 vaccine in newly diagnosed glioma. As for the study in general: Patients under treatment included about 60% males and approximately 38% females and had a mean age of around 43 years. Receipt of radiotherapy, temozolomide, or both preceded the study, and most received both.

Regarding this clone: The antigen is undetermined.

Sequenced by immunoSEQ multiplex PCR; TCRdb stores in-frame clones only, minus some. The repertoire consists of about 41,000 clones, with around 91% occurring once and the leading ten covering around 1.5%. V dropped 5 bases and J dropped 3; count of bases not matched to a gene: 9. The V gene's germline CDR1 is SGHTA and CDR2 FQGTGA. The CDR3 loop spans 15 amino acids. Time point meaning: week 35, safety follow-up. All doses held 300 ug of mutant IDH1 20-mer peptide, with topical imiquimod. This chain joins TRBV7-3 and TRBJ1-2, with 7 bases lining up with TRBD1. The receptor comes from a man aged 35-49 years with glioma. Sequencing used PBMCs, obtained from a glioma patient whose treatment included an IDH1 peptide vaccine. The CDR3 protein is CASSPLWQGDYGYTF. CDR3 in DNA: TGTGCCAGCAGCCCCTTATGGCAGGGGGACTATGGCTACACCTTC.